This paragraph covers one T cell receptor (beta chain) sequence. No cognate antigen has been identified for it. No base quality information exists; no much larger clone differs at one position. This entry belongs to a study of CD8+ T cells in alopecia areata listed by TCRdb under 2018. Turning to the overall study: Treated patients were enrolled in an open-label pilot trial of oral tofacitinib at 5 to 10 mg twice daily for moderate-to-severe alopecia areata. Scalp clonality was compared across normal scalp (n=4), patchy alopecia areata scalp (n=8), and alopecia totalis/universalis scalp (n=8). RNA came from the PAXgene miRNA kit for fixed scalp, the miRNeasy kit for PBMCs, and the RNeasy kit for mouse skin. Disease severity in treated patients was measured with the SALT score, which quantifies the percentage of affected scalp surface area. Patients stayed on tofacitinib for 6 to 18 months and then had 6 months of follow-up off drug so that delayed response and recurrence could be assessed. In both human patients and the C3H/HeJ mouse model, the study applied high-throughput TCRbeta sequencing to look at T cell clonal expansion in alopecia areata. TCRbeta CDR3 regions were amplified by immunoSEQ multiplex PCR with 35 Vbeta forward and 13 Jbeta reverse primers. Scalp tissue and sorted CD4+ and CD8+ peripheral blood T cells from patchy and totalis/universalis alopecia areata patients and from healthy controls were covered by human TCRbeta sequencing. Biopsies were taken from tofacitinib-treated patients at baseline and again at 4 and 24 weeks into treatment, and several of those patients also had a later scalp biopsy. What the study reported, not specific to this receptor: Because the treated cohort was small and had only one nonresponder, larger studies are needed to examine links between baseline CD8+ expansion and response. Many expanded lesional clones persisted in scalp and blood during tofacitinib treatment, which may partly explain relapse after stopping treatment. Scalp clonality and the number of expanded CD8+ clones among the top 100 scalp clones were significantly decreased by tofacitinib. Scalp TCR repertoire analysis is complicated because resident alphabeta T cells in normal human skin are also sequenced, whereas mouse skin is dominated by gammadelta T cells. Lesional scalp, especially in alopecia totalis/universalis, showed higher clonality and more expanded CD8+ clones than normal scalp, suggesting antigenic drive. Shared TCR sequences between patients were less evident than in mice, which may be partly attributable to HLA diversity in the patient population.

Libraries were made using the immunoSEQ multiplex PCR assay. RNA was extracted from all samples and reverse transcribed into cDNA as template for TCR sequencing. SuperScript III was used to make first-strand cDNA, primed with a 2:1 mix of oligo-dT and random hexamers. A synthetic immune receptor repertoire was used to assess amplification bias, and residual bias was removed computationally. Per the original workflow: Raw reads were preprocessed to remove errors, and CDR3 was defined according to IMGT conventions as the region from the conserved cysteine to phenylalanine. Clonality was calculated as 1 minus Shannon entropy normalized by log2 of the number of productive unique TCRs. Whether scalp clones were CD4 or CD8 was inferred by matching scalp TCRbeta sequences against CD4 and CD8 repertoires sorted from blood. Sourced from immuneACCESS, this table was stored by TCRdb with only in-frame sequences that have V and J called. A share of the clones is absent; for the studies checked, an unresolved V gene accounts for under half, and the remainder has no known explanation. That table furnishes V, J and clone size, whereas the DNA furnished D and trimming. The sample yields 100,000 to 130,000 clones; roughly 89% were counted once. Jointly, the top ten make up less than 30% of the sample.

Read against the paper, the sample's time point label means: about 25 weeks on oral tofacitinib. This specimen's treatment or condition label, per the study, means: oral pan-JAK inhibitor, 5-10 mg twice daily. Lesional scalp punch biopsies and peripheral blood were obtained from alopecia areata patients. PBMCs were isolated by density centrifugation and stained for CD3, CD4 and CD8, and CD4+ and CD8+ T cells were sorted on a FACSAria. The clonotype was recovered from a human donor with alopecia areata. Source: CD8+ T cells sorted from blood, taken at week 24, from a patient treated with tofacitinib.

The CDR3 reads as follows: CASSQVGSSGLHF. The DNA reads as follows: TGCGCCAGCAGCCAAGTGGGGTCATCGGGCCTCCACTTT. This sequence uses TRBV4-3 and TRBJ1-6, with an unclear D gene assignment. The CDR3 sequence holds 13 residues, the cysteine and phenylalanine included. Kept here is only the CDR3 DNA, which spans 39 bases and is read in frame from base 1. Trimming costs V 1 base and J 15 bases, and their ends lie 13 bases apart. CDR1 and CDR2 were assigned from the germline V gene as LGHNA and YSLEER.